The present TCR beta chain was sequenced within a study of blood T cell repertoires in COVID-19. Study-wide background: Both acute and convalescent COVID-19 samples were obtained from the United States, Italy and Spain. The analysed material was cDNA or gDNA that came from T cells, B-cell-depleted T cells, or PBMCs.

As handled by the study authors: Cell counts per sample came from amplifying reference gene primers. Data came from immunoSEQ multiplex PCR; TCRdb stores just in-frame clones and leaves some out. The DNA gave D and trimming, while V, J and clone size come from that table. The repertoire holds about 220,000 clones, with around 81% as singletons. The CDR3 totals 12 residues. The V gene's germline CDR1 is SGHTA and CDR2 FQGTGA. V lost 5 bases and J lost 6, with 8 bases in between. This receptor was taken from a woman in her twenties or thirties who had recovered from COVID-19. The chain has TRBV7-3 and TRBJ2-1, with unresolved D. The material sequenced was peripheral blood. The CDR3 region is CASSPSGNEQFF. The CDR3 DNA sequence: TGTGCCAGCAGCCCTAGTGGCAATGAGCAGTTCTTC.